A selection of T cell receptor beta chains follows, all from one sample in a study of cytomegalovirus exposure and HLA in healthy donors. Clones were read by immunoSEQ multiplex PCR, and TCRdb kept only the in-frame ones, dropping some. This sample yields some 150,000 clones, of which around three fifths are seen a single time; 2.4% belongs to the top ten. The specimen was PBMCs. Receptors were obtained from a woman in her thirties or forties in good health and CMV-seronegative. CDR3s include the opening cysteine and the closing phenylalanine or tryptophan. D genes are given only for firm matches. Clone size is given for some rows only: seen once, a few or many times, or a class if the clone is expanded.

length: 15; size: .; D: .; J: TRBJ1-2; V: TRBV5-5; DNA: TGTGCCAGCAGCTTGGACCCGTCAGACTCGGGTGGCTACACCTTC; CDR3: CASSLDPSDSGGYTF
length: 15; size: .; D: TRBD1; J: TRBJ2-3; V: TRBV7-9; DNA: TGTGCCAGCAGTTTCTCGACAGGGAGCACAGATACGCAGTATTTT; CDR3: CASSFSTGSTDTQYF
length: 14; size: .; D: TRBD1; J: TRBJ2-1; V: TRBV10-3; DNA: TGTGCCATCAGCGTGGACAGGGGGCACAATGAGCAGTTCTTC; CDR3: CAISVDRGHNEQFF
length: 15; size: .; D: TRBD1; J: TRBJ1-2; V: TRBV18; DNA: TGTGCCAGCTCACCAAGCGCAGGGGGCGGCTATGGCTACACCTTC; CDR3: CASSPSAGGGYGYTF
length: 10; size: .; D: .; J: TRBJ1-1; V: TRBV2; DNA: TGTGCCAGCAGCGGTCCTGAAGCTTTCTTT; CDR3: CASSGPEAFF
length: 14; size: .; D: .; J: TRBJ1-2; V: TRBV4-1; DNA: TGCGCCAGCAGCCAAGACACAGTTAACTATGGCTACACCTTC; CDR3: CASSQDTVNYGYTF
length: 13; size: .; D: .; J: TRBJ1-1; V: TRBV6-6; DNA: TGTGCCAGCAGTCCCAGGGAGGGCACTGAAGCTTTCTTT; CDR3: CASSPREGTEAFF
length: 13; size: .; D: .; J: TRBJ1-2; V: TRBV29-1; DNA: TGCAGCGCTGCGGGGGGCACTTTCGGTGGCTACACCTTC; CDR3: CSAAGGTFGGYTF
length: 14; size: .; D: TRBD1; J: TRBJ1-5; V: TRBV7-2; DNA: TGTGCCAGCAGCCCGCGGACAGGGCATCAGCCCCAGCATTTT; CDR3: CASSPRTGHQPQHF
length: 12; size: few; D: .; J: TRBJ1-5; V: TRBV19; DNA: TGTGCCAGTAGCACCAGGGTGCAGCCCCAGCATTTT; CDR3: CASSTRVQPQHF
length: 18; size: .; D: .; J: TRBJ1-1; V: TRBV7-6; DNA: TGTGCCAGCAGCTCCCTGGGGGGGGCCGGGTTCATGAACACTGAAGCTTTCTTT; CDR3: CASSSLGGAGFMNTEAFF
length: 12; size: .; D: TRBD1; J: TRBJ1-1; V: TRBV5-1; DNA: TGCGCCAGCAGCACGGACAGGAAAGTAGCTTTCTTT; CDR3: CASSTDRKVAFF
length: 14; size: .; D: .; J: TRBJ2-1; V: TRBV7-9; DNA: TGTGCCAGCAGCGACCTAGCCCAGAGTGATGAGCAGTTCTTC; CDR3: CASSDLAQSDEQFF
length: 15; size: few; D: TRBD2; J: TRBJ2-1; V: TRBV7-2; DNA: TGTGCCAGCAGCGCGCTAGCGGGGGTGGCGAATGAGCAGTTCTTC; CDR3: CASSALAGVANEQFF
length: 14; size: few; D: .; J: TRBJ1-1; V: TRBV7-3; DNA: TGTGCCAGCAGTTTAATGGGCAGGGACACTGAAGCTTTCTTT; CDR3: CASSLMGRDTEAFF
length: 13; size: .; D: .; J: TRBJ1-1; V: TRBV10-3; DNA: TGTGCCTCGCAGGGGCCTGAAAATACTGAAGCTTTCTTT; CDR3: CASQGPENTEAFF
length: 15; size: once; D: TRBD2; J: TRBJ2-3; V: TRBV2; DNA: TGTGCCAGCATTCCTAGCGGGGGGGACACAGATACGCAGTATTTT; CDR3: CASIPSGGDTDTQYF
length: 13; size: once; D: TRBD1; J: TRBJ1-1; V: TRBV18; DNA: TGTGCCAGCTCACGACAGGGCGACACTGAAGCTTTCTTT; CDR3: CASSRQGDTEAFF
length: 13; size: .; D: .; J: TRBJ2-2; V: TRBV5-1; DNA: TGCGCCAGCAGCTTGTTAAACACCGGGGAGCTGTTTTTT; CDR3: CASSLLNTGELFF
length: 17; size: once; D: TRBD1; J: TRBJ1-1; V: TRBV7-9; DNA: TGTGCCAGCAGCTCCTACCGGGACAGGGGAGCGGACACTGAAGCTTTCTTT; CDR3: CASSSYRDRGADTEAFF
length: 14; size: .; D: TRBD1; J: TRBJ2-7; V: TRBV11-2; DNA: TGTGCCAGCAGCCCCAGTACAGGGGGCTACGAGCAGTACTTC; CDR3: CASSPSTGGYEQYF
length: 15; size: few; D: .; J: TRBJ2-2; V: TRBV6-1; DNA: TGTGCCAGCAGCGACAGGATCACGAACACCGGGGAGCTGTTTTTT; CDR3: CASSDRITNTGELFF